This TCR beta chain came from a study of blood T cell repertoires in COVID-19. Sequencing was performed with immunoSEQ multiplex PCR; in TCRdb, only in-frame clones are kept and a portion is missing. The table includes more than 250,000 clones, 65% to 90% detected once. CDR1 and CDR2 from the germline V gene are MNHEY and SMNVEV (reference sequence). The CDR3 has 21 amino acids. V trimming: 6 bases; J trimming: 0 bases; junction bases outside the gene matches: 17. This sequence originates from a man aged 45 to 65 with active or convalescent COVID-19. What was sequenced was peripheral blood. V gene TRBV27 combines with J gene TRBJ2-1, with 13 bases matching TRBD2. CDR3 residues: CASRSPRPGLAGPLSYNEQFF. The CDR3 DNA sequence: TGTGCCAGCAGGAGCCCGCGGCCGGGACTAGCGGGACCCCTCTCCTACAATGAGCAGTTCTTC.